A single sample gave rise to the 9 T cell receptor beta chains below, sequenced in a study of T cell responses to AZD1222 COVID-19 vaccine. Profiled with immunoSEQ multiplex PCR; TCRdb holds only in-frame clones, not every one. The table has 210,000 or so clones, about 94% seen once. The material was peripheral blood, obtained 28 days after the second dose of the MenACWY control vaccine. The origin of the receptors is an adult who received the MenACWY meningococcal vaccine as a control.

The chain uses TRBV10-3 and TRBJ1-1; TRBD1 is a possible D gene (5 bases). V lost 2 bases and J 6 bases, leaving 7 bases between the germline ends. Germline V lookup: CDR1 ENHRY, CDR2 SYGVKD. The CDR3 covers 12 residues. CDR3 amino acids: CAISERGSEAFF. Written as DNA, the CDR3 is TGTGCCATCAGTGAGAGGGGATCTGAAGCTTTCTTT.

The chain links TRBV29-1 to TRBJ1-2; maybe TRBD1 (6 bases). The CDR3 is made up of 13 amino acids. The V gene lost 4 bases and the J gene lost 1 base, with 10 bases spanning the gap. Germline CDR1 reads SQVTM; CDR2 reads ANQGSEA. The CDR3 region is CSVAQGLNYGYTF. CDR3 DNA: TGCAGCGTTGCCCAGGGGCTTAACTATGGCTACACCTTC.

The chain is built from TRBV9 and TRBJ2-7; 10 nucleotides line up with TRBD1. The CDR3 has 14 residues. Germline-derived CDR1 and CDR2 are SGDLS and YYNGEE. V shed 3 bases and J 0 bases; nucleotides not matched to a gene: 0. CDR3 region: CASSGTGGSYEQYF. The DNA for the CDR3 is TGTGCCAGCAGCGGGACAGGGGGCTCCTACGAGCAGTACTTC.

The gene calls are TRBV28 and TRBJ1-6, with a possible D match to TRBD1 (5 bases). The CDR3 totals 14 residues. The germline V gene has CDR1 MDHEN and CDR2 SYDVKM. Between the trimmed V and J ends, which lost 3 bases and 7 bases, there was a span of 10 bases. CDR3 sequence reads: CASSFDGGNSPLHF. CDR3 in DNA: TGTGCCAGCAGTTTTGATGGGGGAAATTCACCCCTCCACTTT.

The genes are TRBV6-5 and TRBJ2-1; no clear D. Trimming took off 2 bases at V and 4 bases at J, with 6 bases between the two ends. Germline values: CDR1 MNHEY, CDR2 SVGAGI. This CDR3 has 13 residues. The CDR3 reads CASSYETYNEQFF. The CDR3, as DNA: TGTGCCAGCAGTTACGAAACGTACAATGAGCAGTTCTTC.

The chain employs TRBV3-1 (or the pseudogene TRBV3-2) and TRBJ2-7; D gene unclear. The length of the CDR3 is 13 residues. Germline V gene sequence: CDR1 LGHDT, CDR2 YNNKEL (reference sequence). V lost 0 bases and J 4 bases, leaving 7 bases between the germline ends. The CDR3 DNA follows: TGTGCCAGCAGCCAAGATGCGTCTTACGAGCAGTACTTC. The encoded protein is CASSQDASYEQYF.

This sequence joins TRBV28 and TRBJ1-2; maybe TRBD1 (5 bases). CDR1 is MDHEN and CDR2 is SYDVKM in the germline V gene. The CDR3 consists of 16 residues. Deletions cut 7 bases from V and 4 bases from J, with 22 bases between. The CDR3, as DNA: TGTGCCAGCATAACGGGACGGAACAATCTAAGCTATGGCTACACCTTC. Its translation: CASITGRNNLSYGYTF.

This chain links TRBV7-2 with TRBJ1-2; TRBD1 matches at 7 bases. The germline gives CDR1 SGHTA, CDR2 FQGNSA. The J segment lost 4 bases and the V segment lost 0 bases, leaving 5 bases of the junction unmatched. This CDR3 is built from 15 residues. The CDR3 nucleotides read TGTGCCAGCAGCTTAGCGACAGGGAGTACCTATGGCTACACCTTC. Translated: CASSLATGSTYGYTF.

This clone was counted once. DNA for the CDR3: TGCAGCGTTGAACTCCAGCGCGACGAGCAGTACTTC. Its protein product is CSVELQRDEQYF. The V call is TRBV29-1, the J call TRBJ2-7; D is uncertain. The CDR3 has 12 amino acids. CDR1 SQVTM and CDR2 ANQGSEA come from the germline V gene. The germline V and J ends were trimmed by 2 bases and 5 bases, with 10 bases remaining between them.